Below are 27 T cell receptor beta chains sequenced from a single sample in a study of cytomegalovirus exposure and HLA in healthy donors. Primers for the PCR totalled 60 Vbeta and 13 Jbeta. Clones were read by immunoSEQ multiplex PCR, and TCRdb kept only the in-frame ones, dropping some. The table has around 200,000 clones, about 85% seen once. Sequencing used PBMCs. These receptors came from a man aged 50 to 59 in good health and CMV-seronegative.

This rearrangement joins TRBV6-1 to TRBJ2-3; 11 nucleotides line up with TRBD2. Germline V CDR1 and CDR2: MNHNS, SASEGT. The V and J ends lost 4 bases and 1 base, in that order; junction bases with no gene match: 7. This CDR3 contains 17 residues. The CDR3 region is CASSVSGGASRTDTQYF. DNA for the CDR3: TGTGCCAGCAGTGTTAGCGGGGGGGCTTCCCGCACAGATACGCAGTATTTT.

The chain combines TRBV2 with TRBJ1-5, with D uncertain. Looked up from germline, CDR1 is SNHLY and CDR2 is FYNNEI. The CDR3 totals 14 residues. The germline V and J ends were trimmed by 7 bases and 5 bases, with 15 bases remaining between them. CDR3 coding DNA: TGTGCCAGCAACGAAGCAGCCCTGGATCAGCCCCAGCATTTT. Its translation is CASNEAALDQPQHF.

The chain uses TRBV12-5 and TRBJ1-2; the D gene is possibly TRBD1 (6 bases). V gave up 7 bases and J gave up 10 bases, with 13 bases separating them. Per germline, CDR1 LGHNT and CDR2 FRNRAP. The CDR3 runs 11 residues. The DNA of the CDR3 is TGTGCTAGTGCCCGGACAGTTGACTACACCTTC. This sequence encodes CASARTVDYTF. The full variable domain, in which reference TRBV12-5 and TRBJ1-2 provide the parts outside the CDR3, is DARVTQTPRHKVTEMGQEVTMRCQPILGHNTVFWYRQTMMQGLELLAYFRNRAPLDDSGMPKDRFSAEMPDATLATLKIQPSEPRDSAVYFCASARTVDYTFGSGTRLTVV.

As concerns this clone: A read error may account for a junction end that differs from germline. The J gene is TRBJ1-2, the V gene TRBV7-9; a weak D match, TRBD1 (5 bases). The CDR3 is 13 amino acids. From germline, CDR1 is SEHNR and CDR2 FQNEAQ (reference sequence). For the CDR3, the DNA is TGTTCCAGCAGCTCGGACACAAACTATGGCTACACCTTC. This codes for CSSSSDTNYGYTF.

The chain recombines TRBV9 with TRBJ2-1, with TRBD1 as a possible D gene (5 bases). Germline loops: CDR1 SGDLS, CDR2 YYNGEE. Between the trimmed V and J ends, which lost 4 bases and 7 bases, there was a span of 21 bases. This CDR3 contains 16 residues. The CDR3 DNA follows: TGTGCCAGCAGCCCCCAAAGGGGAAGGTTCGTGAATGAGCAGTTCTTC. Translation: CASSPQRGRFVNEQFF. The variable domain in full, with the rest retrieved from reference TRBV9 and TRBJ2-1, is DSGVTQTPKHLITATGQRVTLRCSPRSGDLSVYWYQQSLDQGLQFLIQYYNGEERAKGNILERFSAQQFPDLHSELNLSSLELGDSALYFCASSPQRGRFVNEQFFGPGTRLTVL.

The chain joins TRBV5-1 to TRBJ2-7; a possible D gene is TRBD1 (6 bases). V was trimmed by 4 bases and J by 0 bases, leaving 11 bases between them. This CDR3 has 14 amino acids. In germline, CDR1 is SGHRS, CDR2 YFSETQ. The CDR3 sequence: CASSRDTFSYEQYF. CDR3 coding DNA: TGCGCCAGCAGCCGGGACACGTTCTCCTACGAGCAGTACTTC.

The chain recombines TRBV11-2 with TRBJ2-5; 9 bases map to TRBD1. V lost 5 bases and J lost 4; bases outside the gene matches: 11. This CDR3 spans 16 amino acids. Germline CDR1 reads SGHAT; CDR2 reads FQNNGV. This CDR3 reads CASSRLGQGIGETQYF. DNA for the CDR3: TGTGCCAGCAGCCGCTTGGGACAGGGAATAGGAGAGACCCAGTACTTC.

This chain's CDR3 is CASSFVWSGDNSNQPQHF. CDR3 nucleotide sequence: TGTGCCAGCAGCTTTGTCTGGAGCGGGGACAATAGTAATCAGCCCCAGCATTTT. This chain uses TRBV7-9 with TRBJ1-5; TRBD1 might be the D (6 bases). The CDR3 consists of 18 residues. V dropped 3 bases and J dropped 4 bases, with 22 bases sitting between them. From germline, CDR1 is SEHNR and CDR2 FQNEAQ (reference sequence).

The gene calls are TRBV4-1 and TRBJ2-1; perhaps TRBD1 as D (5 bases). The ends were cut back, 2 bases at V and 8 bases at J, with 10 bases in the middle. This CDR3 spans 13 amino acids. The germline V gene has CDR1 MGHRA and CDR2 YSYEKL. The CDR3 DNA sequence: TGCGCCAGCAGCCAACCTTTAGGGGATGAGCAGTTCTTC. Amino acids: CASSQPLGDEQFF.

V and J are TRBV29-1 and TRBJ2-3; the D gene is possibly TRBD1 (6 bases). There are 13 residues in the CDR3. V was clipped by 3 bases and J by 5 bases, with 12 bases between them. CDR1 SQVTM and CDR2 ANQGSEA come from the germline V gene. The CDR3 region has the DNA TGCAGCGTTGAGCTTACAGGGCGAGATACGCAGTATTTT. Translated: CSVELTGRDTQYF.

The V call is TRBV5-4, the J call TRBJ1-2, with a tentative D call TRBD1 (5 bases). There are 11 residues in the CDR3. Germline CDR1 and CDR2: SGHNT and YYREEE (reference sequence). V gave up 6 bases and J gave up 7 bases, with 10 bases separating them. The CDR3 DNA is TGTGCCAGCAACGGGGGGGTTGGCTACACCTTC. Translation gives CASNGGVGYTF.

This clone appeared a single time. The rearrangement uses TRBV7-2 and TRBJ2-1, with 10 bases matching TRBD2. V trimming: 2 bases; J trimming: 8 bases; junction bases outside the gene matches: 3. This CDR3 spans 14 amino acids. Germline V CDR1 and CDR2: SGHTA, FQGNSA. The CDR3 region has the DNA TGTGCCAGCAGCTTAAGCGGGGGGGCTTATGAGCAGTTCTTC. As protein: CASSLSGGAYEQFF. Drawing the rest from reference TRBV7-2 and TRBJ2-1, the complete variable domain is GAGVSQSPSNKVTEKGKDVELRCDPISGHTALYWYRQSLGQGLEFLIYFQGNSAPDKSGLPSDRFSAERTGGSVSTLTIQRTQQEDSAVYLCASSLSGGAYEQFFGPGTRLTVL.

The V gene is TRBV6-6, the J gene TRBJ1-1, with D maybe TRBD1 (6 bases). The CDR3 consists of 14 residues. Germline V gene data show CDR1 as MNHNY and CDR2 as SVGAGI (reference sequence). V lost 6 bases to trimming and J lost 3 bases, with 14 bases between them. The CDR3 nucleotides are TGTGCCAGCAGCTCAGGGGCTTTGGACACTGAAGCTTTCTTT. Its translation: CASSSGALDTEAFF.

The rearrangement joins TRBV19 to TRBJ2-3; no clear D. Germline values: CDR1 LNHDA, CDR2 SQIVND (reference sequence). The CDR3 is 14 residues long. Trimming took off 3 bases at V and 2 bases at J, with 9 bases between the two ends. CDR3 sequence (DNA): TGTGCCAGTAGTATCGCGATCAACACAGATACGCAGTATTTT. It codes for CASSIAINTDTQYF. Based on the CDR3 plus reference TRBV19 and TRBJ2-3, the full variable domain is DGGITQSPKYLFRKEGQNVTLSCEQNLNHDAMYWYRQDPGQGLRLIYYSQIVNDFQKGDIAEGYSVSREKKESFPLTVTSAQKNPTAFYLCASSIAINTDTQYFGPGTRLTVL.

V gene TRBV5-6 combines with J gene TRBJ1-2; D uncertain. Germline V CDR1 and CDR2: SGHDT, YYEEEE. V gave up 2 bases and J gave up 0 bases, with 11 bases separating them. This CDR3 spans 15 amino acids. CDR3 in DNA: TGTGCCAGCAGCTTCTACCCGGGAACTAACTATGGCTACACCTTC. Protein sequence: CASSFYPGTNYGYTF.

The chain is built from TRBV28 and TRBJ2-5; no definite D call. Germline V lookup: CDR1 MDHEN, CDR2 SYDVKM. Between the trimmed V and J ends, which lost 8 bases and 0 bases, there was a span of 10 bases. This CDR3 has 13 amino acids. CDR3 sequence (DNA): TGTGCCAGCCATCAAGCATACCAAGAGACCCAGTACTTC. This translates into CASHQAYQETQYF.

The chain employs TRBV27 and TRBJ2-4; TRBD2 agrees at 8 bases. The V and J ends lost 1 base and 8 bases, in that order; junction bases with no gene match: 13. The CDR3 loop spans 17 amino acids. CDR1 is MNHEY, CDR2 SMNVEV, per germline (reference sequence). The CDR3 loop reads CASSLYRRGALGDIQYF. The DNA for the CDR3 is TGTGCCAGCAGTTTATACAGGCGGGGGGCGTTAGGGGACATTCAGTACTTC.

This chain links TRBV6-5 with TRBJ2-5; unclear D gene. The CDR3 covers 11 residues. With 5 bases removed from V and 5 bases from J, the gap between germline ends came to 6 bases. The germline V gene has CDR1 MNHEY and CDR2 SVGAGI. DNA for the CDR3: TGTGCCAGCAGTCACGGGGAGACCCAGTACTTC. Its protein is CASSHGETQYF.

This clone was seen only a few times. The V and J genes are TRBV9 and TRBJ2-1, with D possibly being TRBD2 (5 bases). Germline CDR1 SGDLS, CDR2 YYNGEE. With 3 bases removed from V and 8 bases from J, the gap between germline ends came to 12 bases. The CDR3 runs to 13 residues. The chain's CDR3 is CASSADLADEQFF. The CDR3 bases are TGTGCCAGCAGCGCAGATCTAGCCGATGAGCAGTTCTTC.

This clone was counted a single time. CDR3 loop: CASSYLQRTYEQYF. In DNA, the CDR3 is TGTGCCAGCAGTTACTTACAGAGAACCTACGAGCAGTACTTC. This chain uses TRBV6-5 with TRBJ2-7; D remains unclear. The CDR3 spans 14 residues. CDR1 is MNHEY and CDR2 is SVGAGI in the germline V gene. The ends were cut back, 1 base at V and 2 bases at J, with 9 bases in the middle.

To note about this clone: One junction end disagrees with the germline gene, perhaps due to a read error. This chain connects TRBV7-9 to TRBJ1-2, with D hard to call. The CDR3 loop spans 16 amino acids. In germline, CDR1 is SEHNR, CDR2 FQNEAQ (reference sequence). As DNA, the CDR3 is TGTTCCAGCAGCTTACTAGACCGGATCACAAGCTATGGCTACACCTTC. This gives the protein CSSSLLDRITSYGYTF.

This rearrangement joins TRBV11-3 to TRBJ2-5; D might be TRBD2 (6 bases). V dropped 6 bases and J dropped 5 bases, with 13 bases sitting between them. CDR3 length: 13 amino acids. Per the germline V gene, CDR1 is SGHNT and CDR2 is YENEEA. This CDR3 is CASSRDSEETQYF. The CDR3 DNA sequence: TGTGCCAGCAGTCGGGACTCAGAGGAGACCCAGTACTTC.

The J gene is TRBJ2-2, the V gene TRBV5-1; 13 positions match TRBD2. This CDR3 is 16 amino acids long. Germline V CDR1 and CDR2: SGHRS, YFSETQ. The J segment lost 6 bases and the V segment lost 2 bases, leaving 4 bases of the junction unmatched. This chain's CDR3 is CASSFLTSGGPGELFF. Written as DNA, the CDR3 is TGCGCCAGCAGCTTCTTGACTAGCGGGGGGCCCGGGGAGCTGTTTTTT.

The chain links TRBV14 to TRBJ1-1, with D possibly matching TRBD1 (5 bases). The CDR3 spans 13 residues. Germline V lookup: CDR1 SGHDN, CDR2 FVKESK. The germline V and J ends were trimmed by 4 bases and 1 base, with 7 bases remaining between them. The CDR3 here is CASSPTGNTEAFF. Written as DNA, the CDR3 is TGTGCCAGCAGCCCTACAGGGAACACTGAAGCTTTCTTT.

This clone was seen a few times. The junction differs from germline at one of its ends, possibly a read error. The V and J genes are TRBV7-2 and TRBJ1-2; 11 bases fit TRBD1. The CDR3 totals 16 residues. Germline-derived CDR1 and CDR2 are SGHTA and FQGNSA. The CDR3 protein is CASSSPGTGGSRGFTF. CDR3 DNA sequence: TGTGCCAGCAGCTCTCCTGGGACAGGGGGATCTCGTGGCTTCACCTTC.

In DNA form, the CDR3 reads TGTGCCAGCAGCTTAGGCGGGGGGAGCTACAATGAGCAGTTCTTC. Translation: CASSLGGGSYNEQFF. This sequence joins TRBV11-3 and TRBJ2-1, with 8 positions matching TRBD2. Germline V gene sequence: CDR1 SGHNT, CDR2 YENEEA. V lost 1 base and J lost 3; bases outside the gene matches: 2. This CDR3 has 15 residues.

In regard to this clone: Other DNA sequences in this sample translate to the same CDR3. CDR3 in amino acids: CASSTRDNKWRQYF. The CDR3 DNA sequence: TGTGCCAGTAGTACCCGGGACAACAAATGGCGGCAGTACTTC. V and J are TRBV19 and TRBJ2-7, with D tentatively TRBD1 (6 bases). CDR1 and CDR2 (germline): LNHDA, SQIVND (reference sequence). This CDR3 is built from 14 residues. The V gene lost 4 bases and the J gene lost 9 bases, with 19 bases spanning the gap.